These 14 T cell receptor beta chains share one sample of origin, sequenced in a study of blood T cell repertoires in COVID-19. Data came from immunoSEQ multiplex PCR; TCRdb stores just in-frame clones and leaves some out. The repertoire includes roughly 220,000 clones, under 90% of them detected once, and 15% to 20% sits in the top ten. Sequencing was carried out using peripheral blood. The receptor set was obtained from a man between 25 and 39 years old with active or convalescent COVID-19.

The chain couples TRBV7-9 to TRBJ2-1; a possible D gene is TRBD2 (6 bases). Germline V gene sequence: CDR1 SEHNR, CDR2 FQNEAQ (reference sequence). The CDR3 spans 12 residues. V lost 4 bases to trimming and J lost 15 bases, with 16 bases between them. The CDR3 DNA follows: TGTGCCAGCAGCTCTGCGGCAGCGGGCCGGTTCTTC. It specifies CASSSAAAGRFF. Complete variable domain (other parts from reference TRBV7-9 and TRBJ2-1): DTGVSQNPRHKITKRGQNVTFRCDPISEHNRLYWYRQTLGQGPEFLTYFQNEAQLEKSRLLSDRFSAERPKGSFSTLEIQRTEQGDSAMYLCASSSAAAGRFFGPGTRLTVL.

The chain joins TRBV12-3 or TRBV12-4 to TRBJ1-2; D is perhaps TRBD1 (6 bases). V was pared by 7 bases and J by 6 bases, with 15 bases between. This CDR3 has 13 residues. CDR3 sequence reads: CASTPGGGNGYTF. CDR3 bases: TGTGCCAGCACCCCGGGAGGGGGGAATGGCTACACCTTC.

V and J are TRBV21-1 and TRBJ2-1; the DNA was not compared with TRBD2, the D call given in the table. TRBV21-1 is a recognized pseudogene. The CDR3 runs 15 residues. The DNA of the CDR3 is TGTGCCAGCAGCAAAGCGCGGCAGATGTACAATGAGCAGTTCTTC. It encodes CASSKARQMYNEQFF.

The chain couples TRBV19 to TRBJ2-2; 8 nucleotides match TRBD2. Trimming at V came to 3 bases and at J to 6 bases, leaving 3 bases not matched to a gene. The CDR3 spans 14 residues. Germline CDR1 LNHDA, CDR2 SQIVND (reference sequence). CDR3 sequence (DNA): TGTGCCAGTAGTATGGGGACTAGAGCCGGGGAGCTGTTTTTT. This codes for CASSMGTRAGELFF.

The DNA of the CDR3 is TGTGCCAGCAGTGAAGCGCAGCTTGTCAGGGGCTGGCATGGCTACACCTTC. The encoded protein is CASSEAQLVRGWHGYTF. The chain combines TRBV6-1 with TRBJ1-2, with D tentatively TRBD1 (6 bases). The CDR3 is made up of 17 amino acids. CDR1 and CDR2 (germline): MNHNS, SASEGT. The V and J ends lost 0 bases and 6 bases respectively, with 20 bases between them.

The rearrangement joins TRBV24-1 to TRBJ1-5, with 8 bases matching TRBD1. The CDR3 extends over 16 amino acids. Germline values: CDR1 KGHDR, CDR2 SFDVKD. The ends lost 4 bases at V and 3 bases at J; junction bases unmatched: 7. CDR3 sequence reads: CATSEPPTGVNQPQHF. As DNA, the CDR3 is TGTGCCACCAGTGAACCCCCGACAGGGGTCAATCAGCCCCAGCATTTT.

The chain joins TRBV5-6 to TRBJ1-4, with 8 bases fitting TRBD1. This CDR3 spans 15 amino acids. The germline CDR1 and CDR2 sequences are SGHDT and YYEEEE. Trimming removed 1 base from V and 5 bases from J; junction bases left unmatched: 4. CDR3 residues: CASSLLGQGNEKLFF. CDR3 nucleotides: TGTGCCAGCAGCTTGTTAGGACAGGGAAATGAAAAACTGTTTTTT.

This sequence joins TRBV5-8 and TRBJ1-2; TRBD1 matches 7 bases. From germline, CDR1 is SGHTS and CDR2 YDEGEE. Trimming cost V 0 bases and J 6 bases; bases outside gene matches: 5. This CDR3 is built from 14 residues. This CDR3 is CASSLGQGANGYTF. CDR3 bases: TGTGCCAGCAGCTTGGGACAGGGAGCAAATGGCTACACCTTC.

The sample holds a few counts of this clone. V is TRBV5-1 and J is TRBJ1-2; 8 nucleotides align to TRBD1. CDR1 and CDR2 from the germline V gene are SGHRS and YFSETQ. The length of the CDR3 is 13 residues. With 4 bases clipped from V and 8 bases from J, the junction kept 7 bases outside the gene matches. The CDR3: CASSMGQAQGYTF. CDR3 bases: TGCGCCAGCAGCATGGGACAGGCCCAAGGCTACACCTTC.

V usage is TRBV10-3 and J usage is TRBJ2-7; 12 bases align to TRBD2. Germline lookup yields CDR1 ENHRY and CDR2 SYGVKD. Losses at the gene ends were 4 bases for V and 4 bases for J; bases not matched to a gene: 14. The CDR3 has 18 amino acids. CDR3 DNA sequence: TGTGCCATCAGTGGCATCGGGACTAGCGGGTTTTCCGAATACGAGCAGTACTTC. It is translated as CAISGIGTSGFSEYEQYF.

The V gene is TRBV14, the J gene TRBJ1-2, with TRBD1 identical over 8 bases. V was clipped by 6 bases and J by 8 bases; unmatched bases: 8. The CDR3 is made up of 13 amino acids. Germline values: CDR1 SGHDN, CDR2 FVKESK. CDR3 nucleotide sequence: TGTGCCAGCAGTCTGGACAGGGTGGTAGGCTACACCTTC. It yields the protein CASSLDRVVGYTF.

The J gene is TRBJ1-6, the V gene TRBV7-4, with D perhaps TRBD1 (5 bases). CDR1 and CDR2 from the germline V gene are SGHVT and SQSDAQ. There are 20 residues in the CDR3. V shed 7 bases and J shed 0 bases, with 25 bases lying between them. The CDR3 spells CASTQKGWPGRSSYNSPLHF. As DNA, the CDR3 is TGTGCCAGCACCCAAAAGGGGTGGCCGGGCAGAAGCTCCTATAATTCACCCCTCCACTTT.

CDR3 bases: TGTGCCAGCGGGCGAGACAGGGGGGATGAGCAGTTCTTC. Amino acids: CASGRDRGDEQFF. This chain joins TRBV2 and TRBJ2-1; 9 nucleotides match TRBD1. The germline gives CDR1 SNHLY, CDR2 FYNNEI. The CDR3 is 13 residues long. V trimming: 8 bases; J trimming: 8 bases; junction bases outside the gene matches: 7.

The V gene is TRBV9, the J gene TRBJ1-2; maybe TRBD1 (6 bases). CDR1 is SGDLS, CDR2 YYNGEE, per germline. V lost 3 bases and J lost 0, with 21 bases in between. The CDR3 contains 18 residues. Here the CDR3 reads CASSASGGGESSNYGYTF. The CDR3 DNA is TGTGCCAGCAGCGCCTCAGGAGGGGGGGAATCGTCTAACTATGGCTACACCTTC.